The present entry profiles one TCR beta chain with its context. Its specific antigen is unknown. No much larger clone is present one base from it, and per-base qualities are unavailable. These data are taken from a study of memory CD4+ T cells and cytomegalovirus serostatus (dated by TCRdb to the late 2010s). For context, the study as a whole: A total of some 33 healthy Belgian adults, of whom 9 were CMV seropositive and about 24 were CMV seronegative, were included in the cohort. To replicate a published TCR-based CMV serostatus classifier, the study sequenced CD4+ memory TCRbeta repertoires from a Belgian cohort whose cytomegalovirus serostatus was known.

A FACSAria II was used to sort memory CD4+ T cells, defined as single viable CD3+CD4+CD8-CD45RO+ cells. To determine CMV serostatus, a Roche Elecsys assay was used that detects serum IgG against CMV pp150, pp28, p38 and p52. After the samples were thawed, total CD4+ T cells were enriched through positive selection using CD4 magnetic microbeads. The samples came from a different study that was designed specifically to examine the CD4+ T cell memory repertoire. Peripheral blood mononuclear cells were isolated and cryopreserved following standard operating procedures; serum was stored at -80 °C. The staining relied on CD3-PerCP (BW264/56), CD4-APC (RPA-T4), CD45RO-PE (UCHT1) and CD8-Pacific Orange (3B5) antibodies, and Sytox blue was used to exclude non-viable cells. Reading from cysteine to phenylalanine, the CDR3 counts 14 amino acids. The kept DNA is CDR3 alone, 42 bases in frame from the first base. A distance of 12 bases separates the germline ends of V and J, which lose 6 bases and 1 base respectively. Looking up the germline V gene yields CDR1 MNHNS and CDR2 SASEGT.

Genomic DNA was extracted from sorted cells with the Quick-DNA Microprep Kit. TCRbeta DNA was amplified with the immunoSEQ hsTCRbeta kit following the manufacturer's protocol. TCRbeta libraries were sequenced on an Illumina MiSeq instrument. Turning to the authors' computational methods: After out-of-frame sequences were removed, 2.4 million or so distinct TCRbeta sequences remained, averaging about 67,000 per individual. Two values were used to score each individual: the count of 150 to 200 previously reported CMV-associated TCRbeta sequences and the total count of productive distinct TCRbeta sequences. A beta-binomial model was reimplemented in Python, and scikit-learn random forests with default parameters were trained on data from the US cohort. Classifier performance on the Belgian cohort was summarized as median AUC with percentile confidence intervals over 10,000 bootstrap iterations. TCRdb's version of the immuneACCESS table is confined to in-frame rearrangements and falls short of the full clone set. An unresolved V gene accounts for under half of the shortfall where checked; the remainder is of unknown origin. That table is the source of V, J and clone size, and D and trimming were worked out from the DNA. A total of roughly 45,000 clones appear in this sample, roughly 73% of them only once. The ten most abundant clones make up approximately 0.78% of the sample.

What the authors observed across the whole study: Among the 150 or so previously reported CMV-associated TCRbeta sequences, 65 to 85 showed up in the CD4+ memory repertoires, with each one found in between one and five individuals. The original-framework classifier achieved a median bootstrapped AUC of approximately 0.94 with a 95% CI of 0.76-1.00 on the Belgian cohort. The results were read as suggesting that the CMV-associated TCR signature is, for the most part, present in the CD4+ memory repertoire. Only CD4+CD45RO+ memory cells were sequenced, unlike the original study, which covered naive and memory CD4+ and CD8+ populations. CMV serostatus prediction reached a median bootstrapped AUC of 0.95 with the original framework and 0.91 with a US-trained random forest.

The sequencing sample was made of memory CD4+ T cells from blood. This TCR came from an adult in good health and CMV-seronegative. Rearrangement joined TRBV6-1 to TRBJ1-1, with the D gene call left open. The CDR3 amino acid sequence is: CASSQSWGNTEAFF. The DNA sequence reads TGTGCCAGCAGCCAATCTTGGGGGAACACTGAAGCTTTCTTT.